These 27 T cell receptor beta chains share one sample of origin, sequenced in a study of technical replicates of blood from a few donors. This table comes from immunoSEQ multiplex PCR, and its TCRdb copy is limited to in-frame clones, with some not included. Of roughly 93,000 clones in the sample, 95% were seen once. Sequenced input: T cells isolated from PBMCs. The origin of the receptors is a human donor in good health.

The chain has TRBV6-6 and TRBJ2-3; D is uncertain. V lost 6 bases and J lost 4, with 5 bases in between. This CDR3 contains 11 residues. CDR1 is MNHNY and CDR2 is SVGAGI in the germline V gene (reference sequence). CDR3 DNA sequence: TGTGCCAGCAGCCGGTCAGATACGCAGTATTTT. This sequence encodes CASSRSDTQYF.

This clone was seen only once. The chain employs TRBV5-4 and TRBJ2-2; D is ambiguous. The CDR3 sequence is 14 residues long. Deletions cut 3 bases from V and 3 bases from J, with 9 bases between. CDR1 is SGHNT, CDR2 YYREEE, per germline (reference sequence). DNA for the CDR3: TGTGCCAGCAGCTCGTTGGGCCACACCGGGGAGCTGTTTTTT. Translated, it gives CASSSLGHTGELFF.

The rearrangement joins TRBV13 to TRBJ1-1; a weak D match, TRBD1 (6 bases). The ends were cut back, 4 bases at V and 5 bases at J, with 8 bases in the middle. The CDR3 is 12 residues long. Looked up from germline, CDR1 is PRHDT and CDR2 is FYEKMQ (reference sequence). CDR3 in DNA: TGTGCCAGCAGCTACAGGGTAACTGAAGCTTTCTTT. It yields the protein CASSYRVTEAFF.

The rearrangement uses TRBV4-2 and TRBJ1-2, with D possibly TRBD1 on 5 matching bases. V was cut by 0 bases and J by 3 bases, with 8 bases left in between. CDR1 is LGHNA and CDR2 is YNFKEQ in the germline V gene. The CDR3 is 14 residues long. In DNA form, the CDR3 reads TGTGCCAGCAGCCAAGATGGGACTTACTATGGCTACACCTTC. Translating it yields CASSQDGTYYGYTF.

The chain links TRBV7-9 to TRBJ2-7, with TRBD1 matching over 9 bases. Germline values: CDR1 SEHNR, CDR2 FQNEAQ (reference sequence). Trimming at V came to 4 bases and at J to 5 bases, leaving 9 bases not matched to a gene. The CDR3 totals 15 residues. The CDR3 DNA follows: TGTGCCAGCAGCTCGTCACCGGGACAGGGTGACGAGCAGTACTTC. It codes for CASSSSPGQGDEQYF.

CDR3 DNA: TGTGCCAGCAGCGGGGGACAGGACTCCTACGAGCAGTACTTC. It translates to CASSGGQDSYEQYF. The rearrangement uses TRBV13 and TRBJ2-7, with 8 bases identical to TRBD1. There are 14 residues in the CDR3. The germline V gene has CDR1 PRHDT and CDR2 FYEKMQ (reference sequence). V lost 5 bases and J lost 0; bases outside the gene matches: 3.

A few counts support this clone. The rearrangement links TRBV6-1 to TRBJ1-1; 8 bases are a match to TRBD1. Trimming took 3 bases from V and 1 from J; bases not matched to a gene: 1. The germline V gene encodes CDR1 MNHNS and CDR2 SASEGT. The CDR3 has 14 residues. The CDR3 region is CASSEGQENTEAFF. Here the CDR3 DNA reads TGTGCCAGCAGTGAGGGACAGGAGAACACTGAAGCTTTCTTT.

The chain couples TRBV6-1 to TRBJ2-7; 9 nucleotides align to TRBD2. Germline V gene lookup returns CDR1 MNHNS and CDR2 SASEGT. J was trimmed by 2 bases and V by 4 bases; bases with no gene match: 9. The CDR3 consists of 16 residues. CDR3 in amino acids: CASSGKLTSGTYEQYF. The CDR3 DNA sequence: TGTGCCAGCAGTGGTAAACTGACTAGCGGCACCTACGAGCAGTACTTC.

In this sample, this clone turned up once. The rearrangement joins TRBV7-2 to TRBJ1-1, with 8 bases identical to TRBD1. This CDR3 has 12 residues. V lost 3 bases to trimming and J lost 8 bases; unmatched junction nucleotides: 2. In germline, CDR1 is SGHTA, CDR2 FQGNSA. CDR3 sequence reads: CASSFDRGEAFF. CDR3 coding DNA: TGTGCCAGCAGCTTTGACAGGGGAGAAGCTTTCTTT.

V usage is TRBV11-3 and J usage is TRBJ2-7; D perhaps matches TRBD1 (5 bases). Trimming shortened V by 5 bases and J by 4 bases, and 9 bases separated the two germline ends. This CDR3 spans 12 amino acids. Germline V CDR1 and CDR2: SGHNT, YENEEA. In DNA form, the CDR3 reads TGTGCCAGCAGCAACACAGGTTACGAGCAGTACTTC. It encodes CASSNTGYEQYF.

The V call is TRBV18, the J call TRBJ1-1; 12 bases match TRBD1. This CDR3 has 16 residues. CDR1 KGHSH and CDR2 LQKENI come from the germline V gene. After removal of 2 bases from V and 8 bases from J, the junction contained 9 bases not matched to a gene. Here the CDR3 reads CASSPGTGGSLSEAFF. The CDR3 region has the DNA TGTGCCAGCTCACCAGGGACAGGGGGCTCTCTATCCGAAGCTTTCTTT.

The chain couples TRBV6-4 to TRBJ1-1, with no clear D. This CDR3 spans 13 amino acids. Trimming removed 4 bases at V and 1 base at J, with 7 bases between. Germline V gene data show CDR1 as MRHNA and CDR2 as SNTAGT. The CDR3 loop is CASSVARNTEAFF. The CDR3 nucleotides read TGTGCCAGCAGTGTGGCTAGGAACACTGAAGCTTTCTTT.

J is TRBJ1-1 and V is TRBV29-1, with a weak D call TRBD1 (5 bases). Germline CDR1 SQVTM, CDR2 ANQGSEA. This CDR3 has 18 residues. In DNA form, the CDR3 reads TGCAACGCCTACCGTGGGGCCCGGGGGGGGATTATGAACACTGAAGCTTTCTTT. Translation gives CNAYRGARGGIMNTEAFF. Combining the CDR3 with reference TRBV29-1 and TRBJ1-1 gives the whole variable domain SAVISQKPSRDICQRGTSLTIQCQVDSQVTMMFWYRQQPGQSLTLIATANQGSEATYESGFVIDKFPISRPNLTFSTLTVSNMSPEDSSIYLCNAYRGARGGIMNTEAFFGQGTRLTVV.

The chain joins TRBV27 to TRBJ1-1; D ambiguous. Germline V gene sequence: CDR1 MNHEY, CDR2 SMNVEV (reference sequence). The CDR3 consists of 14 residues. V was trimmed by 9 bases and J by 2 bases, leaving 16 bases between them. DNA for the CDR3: TGTGCCAGTAAACTGGGCTCTTCCAACACTGAAGCTTTCTTT. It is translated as CASKLGSSNTEAFF.

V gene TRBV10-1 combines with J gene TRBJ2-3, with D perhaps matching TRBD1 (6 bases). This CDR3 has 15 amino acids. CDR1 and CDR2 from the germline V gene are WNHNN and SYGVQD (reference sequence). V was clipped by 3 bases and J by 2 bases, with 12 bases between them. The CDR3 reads CASSDETGDTDTQYF. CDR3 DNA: TGCGCCAGCAGTGATGAGACAGGAGACACAGATACGCAGTATTTT.

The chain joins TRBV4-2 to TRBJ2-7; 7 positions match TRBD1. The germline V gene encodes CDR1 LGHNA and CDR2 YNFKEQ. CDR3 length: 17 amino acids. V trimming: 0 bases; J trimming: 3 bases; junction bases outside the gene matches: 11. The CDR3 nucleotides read TGTGCCAGCAGCCAAGATGGTAGAGGACAGGAGAGCTACGAGCAGTACTTC. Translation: CASSQDGRGQESYEQYF.

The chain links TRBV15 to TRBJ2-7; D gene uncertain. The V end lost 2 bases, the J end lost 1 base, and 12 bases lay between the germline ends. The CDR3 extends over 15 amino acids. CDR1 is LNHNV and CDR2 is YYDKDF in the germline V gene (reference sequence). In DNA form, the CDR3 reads TGTGCCACCAGCAGATCTGAGGCCGATTCCTACGAGCAGTACTTC. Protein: CATSRSEADSYEQYF.

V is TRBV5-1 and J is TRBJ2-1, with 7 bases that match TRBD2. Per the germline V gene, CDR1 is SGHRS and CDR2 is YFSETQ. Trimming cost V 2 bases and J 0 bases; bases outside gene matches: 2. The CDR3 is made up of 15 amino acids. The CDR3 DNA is TGCGCCAGCAGCTTCGCGGGAGACTCCTACAATGAGCAGTTCTTC. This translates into CASSFAGDSYNEQFF.

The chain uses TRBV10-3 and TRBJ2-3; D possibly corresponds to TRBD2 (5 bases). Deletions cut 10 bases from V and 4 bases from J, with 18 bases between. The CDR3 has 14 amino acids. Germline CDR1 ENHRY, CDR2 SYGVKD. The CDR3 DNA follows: TGTGCCACCTTTAGCGTATCAGGCGCAGATACGCAGTATTTT. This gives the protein CATFSVSGADTQYF.

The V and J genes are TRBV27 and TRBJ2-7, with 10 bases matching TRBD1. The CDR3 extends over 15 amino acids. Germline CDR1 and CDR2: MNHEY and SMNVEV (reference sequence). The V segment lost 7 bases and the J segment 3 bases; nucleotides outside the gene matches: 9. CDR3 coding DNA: TGTGCCAGCACCTCCCTCGGGACAGGGGTCTACGAGCAGTACTTC. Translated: CASTSLGTGVYEQYF.

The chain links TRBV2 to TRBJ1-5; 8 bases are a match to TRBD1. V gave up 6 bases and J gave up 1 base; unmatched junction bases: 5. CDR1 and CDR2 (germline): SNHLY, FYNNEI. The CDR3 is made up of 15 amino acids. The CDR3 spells CASRTTGESNQPQHF. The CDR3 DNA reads TGTGCCAGCAGAACGACAGGGGAGAGCAATCAGCCCCAGCATTTT.

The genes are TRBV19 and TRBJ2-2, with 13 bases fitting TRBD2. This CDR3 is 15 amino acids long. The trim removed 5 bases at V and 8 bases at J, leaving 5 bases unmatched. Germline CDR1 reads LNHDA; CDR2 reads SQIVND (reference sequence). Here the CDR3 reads CASSVGLAGAGELFF. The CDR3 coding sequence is TGTGCCAGTAGTGTCGGACTAGCGGGGGCTGGGGAGCTGTTTTTT.

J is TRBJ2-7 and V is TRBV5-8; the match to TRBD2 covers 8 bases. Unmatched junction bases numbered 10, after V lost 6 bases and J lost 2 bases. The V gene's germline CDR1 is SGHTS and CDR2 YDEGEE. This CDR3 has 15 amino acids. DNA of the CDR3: TGTGCCAGCACCACGGGAGGGGCGGTAGCCTACGAGCAGTACTTC. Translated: CASTTGGAVAYEQYF. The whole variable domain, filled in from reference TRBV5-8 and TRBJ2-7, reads EAGVTQSPTHLIKTRGQQATLRCSPISGHTSVYWYQQALGLGLQFLLWYDEGEERNRGNFPPRFSGRQFPNYSSELNVNALELEDSALYLCASTTGGAVAYEQYFGPGTRLTVT.

The CDR3 sequence: CASNNPSSYNEQFF. The CDR3 nucleotides read TGTGCCAGCAACAATCCTAGTTCCTACAATGAGCAGTTCTTC. The chain carries TRBV7-2 and TRBJ2-1; unclear D gene. The ends were cut back, 7 bases at V and 1 base at J, with 11 bases in the middle. Germline-derived CDR1 and CDR2 are SGHTA and FQGNSA. The CDR3 totals 14 residues.

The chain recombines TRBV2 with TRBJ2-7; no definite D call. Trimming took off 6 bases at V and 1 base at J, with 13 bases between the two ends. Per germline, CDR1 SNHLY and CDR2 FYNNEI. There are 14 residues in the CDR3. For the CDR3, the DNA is TGTGCCAGCAGGCAGGCTTTTCTGTCCTACGAGCAGTACTTC. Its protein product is CASRQAFLSYEQYF.

In DNA form, the CDR3 reads TGTGCCAGCAGTGAAAGGGTAGTTTTGACAGGGATGAACACTGAAGCTTTCTTT. It is translated as CASSERVVLTGMNTEAFF. The gene calls are TRBV6-1 and TRBJ1-1, with 7 bases identical to TRBD1. After removal of 2 bases from V and 0 bases from J, the junction contained 12 bases not matched to a gene. The germline V gene has CDR1 MNHNS and CDR2 SASEGT. This CDR3 is built from 18 residues.

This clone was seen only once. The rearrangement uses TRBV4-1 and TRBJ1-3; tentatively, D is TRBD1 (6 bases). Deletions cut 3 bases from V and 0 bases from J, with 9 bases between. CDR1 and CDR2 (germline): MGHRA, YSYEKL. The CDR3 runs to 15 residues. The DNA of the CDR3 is TGCGCCAGCAGCCAGGAACAGGGCTCTGGAAACACCATATATTTT. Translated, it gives CASSQEQGSGNTIYF.